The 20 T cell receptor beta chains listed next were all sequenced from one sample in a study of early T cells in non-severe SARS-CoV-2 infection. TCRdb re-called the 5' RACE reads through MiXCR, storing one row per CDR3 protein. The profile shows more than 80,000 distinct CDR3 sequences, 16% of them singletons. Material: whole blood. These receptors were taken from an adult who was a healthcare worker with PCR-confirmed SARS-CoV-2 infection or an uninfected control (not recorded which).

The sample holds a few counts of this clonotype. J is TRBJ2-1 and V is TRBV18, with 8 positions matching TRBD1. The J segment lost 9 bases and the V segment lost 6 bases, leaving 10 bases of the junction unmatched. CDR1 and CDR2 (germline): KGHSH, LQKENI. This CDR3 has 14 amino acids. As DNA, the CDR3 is TGTGCCAGCTCTCTCACCCAGGGGGCGGGTGAGCAGTTCTTC. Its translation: CASSLTQGAGEQFF.

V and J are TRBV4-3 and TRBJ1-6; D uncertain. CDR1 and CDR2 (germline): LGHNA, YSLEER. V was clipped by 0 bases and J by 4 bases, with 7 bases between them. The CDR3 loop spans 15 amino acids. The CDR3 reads CASSQDLGYNSPLHF. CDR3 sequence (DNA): TGCGCCAGCAGCCAAGATTTGGGGTATAATTCACCCCTCCACTTT.

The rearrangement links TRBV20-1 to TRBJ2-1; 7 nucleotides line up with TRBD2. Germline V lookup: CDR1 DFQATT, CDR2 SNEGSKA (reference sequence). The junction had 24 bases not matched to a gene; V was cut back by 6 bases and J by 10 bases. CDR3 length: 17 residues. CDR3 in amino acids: CSAPKRKTSNYGKEQFF. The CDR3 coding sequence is TGCAGTGCACCGAAACGAAAGACTAGCAATTACGGAAAAGAGCAGTTCTTC.

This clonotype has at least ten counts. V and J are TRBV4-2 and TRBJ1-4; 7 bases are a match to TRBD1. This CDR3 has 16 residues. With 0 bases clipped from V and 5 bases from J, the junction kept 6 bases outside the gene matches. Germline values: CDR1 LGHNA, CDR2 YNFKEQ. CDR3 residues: CASSQEKGARNEKLFF. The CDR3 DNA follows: TGTGCCAGCAGCCAAGAAAAGGGGGCGCGGAATGAAAAACTGTTTTTT.

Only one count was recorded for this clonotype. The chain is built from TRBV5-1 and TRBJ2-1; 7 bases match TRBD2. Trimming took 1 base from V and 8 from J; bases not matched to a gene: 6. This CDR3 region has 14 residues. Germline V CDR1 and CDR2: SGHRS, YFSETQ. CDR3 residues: CASSLKREIYEQFF. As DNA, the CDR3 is TGCGCCAGCAGCTTGAAGCGGGAAATCTATGAGCAGTTCTTC.

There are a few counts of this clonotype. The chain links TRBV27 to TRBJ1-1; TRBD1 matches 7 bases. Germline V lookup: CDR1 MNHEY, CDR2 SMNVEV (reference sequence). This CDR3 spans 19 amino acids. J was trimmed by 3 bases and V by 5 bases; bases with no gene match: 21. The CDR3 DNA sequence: TGTGCCAGCAGTGAAAGGGCATGGAACAGGGGATTATATGACACTGAAGCTTTCTTT. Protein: CASSERAWNRGLYDTEAFF.

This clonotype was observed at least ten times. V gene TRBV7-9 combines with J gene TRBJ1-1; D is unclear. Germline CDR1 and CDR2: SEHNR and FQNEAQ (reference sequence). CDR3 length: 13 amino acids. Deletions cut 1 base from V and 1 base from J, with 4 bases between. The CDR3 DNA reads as TGTGCCAGCAGCTTAGTGGGGAACACTGAAGCTTTCTTT. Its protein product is CASSLVGNTEAFF.

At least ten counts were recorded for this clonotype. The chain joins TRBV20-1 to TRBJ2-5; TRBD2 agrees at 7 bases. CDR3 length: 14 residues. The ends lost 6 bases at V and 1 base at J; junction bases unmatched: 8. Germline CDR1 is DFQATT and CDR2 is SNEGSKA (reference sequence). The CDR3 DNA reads TGCAGTGCGGGACTTAGCGGGTTCCAAGAGACCCAGTACTTC. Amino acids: CSAGLSGFQETQYF.

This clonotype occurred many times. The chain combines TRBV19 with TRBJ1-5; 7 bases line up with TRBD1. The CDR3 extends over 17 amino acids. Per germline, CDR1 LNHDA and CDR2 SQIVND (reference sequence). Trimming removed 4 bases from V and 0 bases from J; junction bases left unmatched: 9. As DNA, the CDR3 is TGTGCCAGTAGTAACGAAGGGGGCAGATATAGCAATCAGCCCCAGCATTTT. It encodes CASSNEGGRYSNQPQHF.

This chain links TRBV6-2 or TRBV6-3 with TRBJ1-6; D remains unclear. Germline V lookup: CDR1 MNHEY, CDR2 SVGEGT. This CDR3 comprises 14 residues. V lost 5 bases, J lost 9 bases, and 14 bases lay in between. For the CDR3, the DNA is TGTGCCAGCAGTGCCGATGGCGGGCCTTCACCCCTCCACTTT. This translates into CASSADGGPSPLHF.

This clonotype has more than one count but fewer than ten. CDR3 sequence: CASSFSRSRMSPQHF. For the CDR3, the DNA is TGTGCCAGCAGTTTTTCCCGGTCCAGGATGTCGCCCCAGCATTTT. The genes are TRBV28 and TRBJ1-5; D remains ambiguous. From germline, CDR1 is MDHEN and CDR2 SYDVKM. V was clipped by 3 bases and J by 9 bases, with 18 bases between them. This CDR3 comprises 15 residues.

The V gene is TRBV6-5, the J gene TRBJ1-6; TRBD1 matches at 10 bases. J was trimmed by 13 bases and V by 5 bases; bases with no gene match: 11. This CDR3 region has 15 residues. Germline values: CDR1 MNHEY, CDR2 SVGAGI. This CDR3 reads CASSTTGTGDGPLHF. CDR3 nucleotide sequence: TGTGCCAGCAGTACAACCGGGACAGGGGACGGCCCCCTCCACTTT.

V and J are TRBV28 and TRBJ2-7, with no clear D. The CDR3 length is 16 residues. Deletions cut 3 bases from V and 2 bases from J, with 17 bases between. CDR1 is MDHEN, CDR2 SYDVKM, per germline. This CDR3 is CASSFGASAYPYEQYF. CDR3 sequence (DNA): TGTGCCAGCAGTTTTGGTGCTTCAGCTTACCCCTACGAGCAGTACTTC.

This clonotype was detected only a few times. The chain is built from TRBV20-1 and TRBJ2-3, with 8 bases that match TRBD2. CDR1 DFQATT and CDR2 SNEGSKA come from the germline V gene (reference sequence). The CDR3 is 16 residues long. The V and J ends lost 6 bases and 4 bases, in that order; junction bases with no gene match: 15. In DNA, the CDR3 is TGCAGTGCAAATCCACCGGGACTAGTGGCCCCAGATACGCAGTATTTT. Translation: CSANPPGLVAPDTQYF.

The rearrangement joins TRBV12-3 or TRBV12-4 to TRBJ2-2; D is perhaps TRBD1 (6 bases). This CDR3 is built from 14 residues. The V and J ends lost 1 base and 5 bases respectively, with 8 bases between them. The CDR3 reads CASSLVTGTGELFF. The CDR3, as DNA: TGTGCCAGCAGTTTAGTTACAGGGACCGGGGAGCTGTTTTTT.

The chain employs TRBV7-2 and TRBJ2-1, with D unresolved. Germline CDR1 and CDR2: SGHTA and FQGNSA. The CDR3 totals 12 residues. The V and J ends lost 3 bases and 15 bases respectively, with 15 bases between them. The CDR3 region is CASSFPPMGPFF. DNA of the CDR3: TGTGCCAGCAGCTTTCCCCCGATGGGTCCGTTCTTC.

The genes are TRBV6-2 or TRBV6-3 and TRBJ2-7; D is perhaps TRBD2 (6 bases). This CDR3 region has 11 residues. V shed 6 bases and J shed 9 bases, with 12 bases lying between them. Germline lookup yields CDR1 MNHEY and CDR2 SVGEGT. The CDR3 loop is CASSEGLGQYF. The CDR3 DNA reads TGTGCCAGCAGCGAGGGACTGGGGCAGTACTTC.

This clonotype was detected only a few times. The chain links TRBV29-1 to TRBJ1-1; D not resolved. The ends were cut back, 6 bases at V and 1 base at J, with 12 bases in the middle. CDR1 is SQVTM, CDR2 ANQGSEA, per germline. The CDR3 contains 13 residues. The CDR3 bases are TGCAGCGTAAGTCCCCGGACGAACACTGAAGCTTTCTTT. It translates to CSVSPRTNTEAFF.

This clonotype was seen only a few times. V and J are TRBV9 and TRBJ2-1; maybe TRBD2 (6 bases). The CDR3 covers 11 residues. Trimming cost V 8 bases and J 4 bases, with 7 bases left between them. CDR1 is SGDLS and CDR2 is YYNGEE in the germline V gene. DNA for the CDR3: TGTGCCAGTGGGACTTACAATGAGCAGTTCTTC. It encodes CASGTYNEQFF.

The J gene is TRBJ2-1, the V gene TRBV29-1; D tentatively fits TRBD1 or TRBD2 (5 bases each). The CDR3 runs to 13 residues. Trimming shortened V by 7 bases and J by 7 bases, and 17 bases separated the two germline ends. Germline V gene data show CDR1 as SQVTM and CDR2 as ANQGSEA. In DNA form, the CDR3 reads TGCAGCGCGGGACCCCGGGATGGGAATGAGCAGTTCTTC. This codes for CSAGPRDGNEQFF.